The 26 T cell receptor beta chains reported below all come from one sample, sequenced in a study of human T cells and chemical hapten exposure. MiXCR, applied by TCRdb to the RACE reads, yields one record per CDR3 protein. The table has roughly 120,000 distinct CDR3 sequences, 12% seen once. Described time point: patch test 1, 2 weeks after DPC sensitization. Treatment noted: therapeutic diphenylcyclopropenone sensitization with weekly scalp DPC. Sequences were derived from whole blood, sampled in connection with sensitization to the hapten diphenylcyclopropenone (DPC). These receptors were taken from a woman aged 45 to 65 with alopecia areata. Some clones in this sample may be carry-over from other donors' samples.

This clonotype turned up a few times. The CDR3 coding sequence is TGTGCCAGCAGTTTATTCACTGCCCCTGCAGCTTTCTTT. Its protein is CASSLFTAPAAFF. V usage is TRBV12-3 or TRBV12-4 and J usage is TRBJ1-1; no clear D. The CDR3 has 13 residues. Deletions cut 2 bases from V and 10 bases from J, with 14 bases between.

This clonotype was detected ten times or more. The chain couples TRBV7-2 to TRBJ1-3; 7 positions agree with TRBD1. CDR3 length: 15 amino acids. J was trimmed by 2 bases and V by 0 bases; bases with no gene match: 1. Germline V CDR1 and CDR2: SGHTA, FQGNSA. CDR3 nucleotide sequence: TGTGCCAGCAGCTTAGCGGGGACAGCTGGAAACACCATATATTTT. It codes for CASSLAGTAGNTIYF.

The genes are TRBV18 and TRBJ2-1; D is ambiguous. CDR1 is KGHSH, CDR2 LQKENI, per germline. The CDR3 has 13 amino acids. Trimming cost V 3 bases and J 6 bases, with 9 bases left between them. As DNA, the CDR3 is TGTGCCAGCTCACCCGGGTCGGCCAATGAGCAGTTCTTC. This translates into CASSPGSANEQFF. The full variable domain, with the rest looked up from reference TRBV18 and TRBJ2-1, is NAGVMQNPRHLVRRRGQEARLRCSPMKGHSHVYWYRQLPEEGLKFMVYLQKENIIDESGMPKERFSAEFPKEGPSILRIQQVVRGDSAAYFCASSPGSANEQFFGPGTRLTVL.

This clonotype was recorded a few times. V gene TRBV7-2 combines with J gene TRBJ2-5, with 10 bases identical to TRBD1. V was clipped by 5 bases and J by 1 base; unmatched bases: 7. Germline V lookup: CDR1 SGHTA, CDR2 FQGNSA. This CDR3 contains 16 residues. As DNA, the CDR3 is TGTGCCAGCAGCAAGCAGACAGGGGGCGGCCAAGAGACCCAGTACTTC. This translates into CASSKQTGGGQETQYF. The full variable domain, rest sourced from reference TRBV7-2 and TRBJ2-5, is GAGVSQSPSNKVTEKGKDVELRCDPISGHTALYWYRQSLGQGLEFLIYFQGNSAPDKSGLPSDRFSAERTGGSVSTLTIQRTQQEDSAVYLCASSKQTGGGQETQYFGPGTRLLVL.

This clonotype was seen repeatedly, ten times or more. The chain joins TRBV11-2 to TRBJ2-7; 10 bases align to TRBD2. V dropped 5 bases and J dropped 4; count of bases not matched to a gene: 8. The CDR3 has 15 residues. Germline V lookup: CDR1 SGHAT, CDR2 FQNNGV. The CDR3 region is CASSPSGGAGYEQYF. CDR3 coding DNA: TGTGCCAGCAGCCCAAGCGGGGGGGCCGGGTACGAGCAGTACTTC.

This clonotype was picked up many times. The chain is built from TRBV6-5 and TRBJ1-6; TRBD1 aligns across 11 bases. Germline trimming cut 9 bases from V and 7 bases from J; bases unmatched to any gene: 8. CDR1 MNHEY and CDR2 SVGAGI come from the germline V gene. The CDR3 sequence is 15 residues long. CDR3 residues: CASKAGDRGNSPLHF. CDR3 in DNA: TGTGCCAGTAAGGCGGGGGACAGGGGGAATTCACCCCTCCACTTT.

This clonotype turned up a few times. The rearrangement links TRBV20-1 to TRBJ1-5; TRBD1 aligns across 10 bases. V lost 3 bases and J lost 7; bases outside the gene matches: 3. This CDR3 region has 13 residues. The germline gives CDR1 DFQATT, CDR2 SNEGSKA (reference sequence). CDR3 region: CSASDRGRQPQHF. CDR3 in DNA: TGCAGTGCTAGTGACAGGGGGCGGCAGCCCCAGCATTTT.

This clonotype was counted ten times or more. The chain links TRBV18 to TRBJ2-5; TRBD1 matches 7 bases. The length of the CDR3 is 16 residues. The germline CDR1 and CDR2 sequences are KGHSH and LQKENI. V gave up 2 bases and J gave up 2 bases; unmatched junction bases: 8. The DNA for the CDR3 is TGTGCCAGCTCACCAGGGACAGCCGGAAGTCAAGAGACCCAGTACTTC. It yields the protein CASSPGTAGSQETQYF.

CDR3 coding DNA: TGTGCCAGCAGGACACCACATGAGACCCAGTACTTC. Translated, it gives CASRTPHETQYF. The V call is TRBV6-1, the J call TRBJ2-5, with unresolved D. Trimming left V 6 bases short and J 5 bases short, with 10 bases between. CDR1 and CDR2 (germline): MNHNS, SASEGT. The CDR3 is 12 amino acids.

The table lists this clonotype with a few counts. V and J are TRBV12-3 or TRBV12-4 and TRBJ2-3, with 10 bases identical to TRBD2. The CDR3 spans 16 residues. The trim removed 2 bases at V and 6 bases at J, leaving 8 bases unmatched. CDR3 DNA sequence: TGTGCCAGCAGTTTAATAGCTAGCGGGAGCGGCGATACGCAGTATTTT. It codes for CASSLIASGSGDTQYF.

J is TRBJ2-5 and V is TRBV2; D perhaps matches TRBD1 (6 bases). Germline V lookup: CDR1 SNHLY, CDR2 FYNNEI. The V end lost 6 bases, the J end lost 5 bases, and 10 bases lay between the germline ends. The CDR3 covers 12 residues. CDR3 DNA: TGTGCCAGCAGCGACAGGAGCGAGACCCAGTACTTC. Its translation is CASSDRSETQYF.

V and J are TRBV6-5 and TRBJ2-2; no firm D call. V shed 5 bases and J shed 0 bases, with 10 bases lying between them. The CDR3 loop spans 15 amino acids. Per germline, CDR1 MNHEY and CDR2 SVGAGI. The CDR3 DNA reads as TGTGCCAGCAGTAGGACCATGACGAACACCGGGGAGCTGTTTTTT. Encoded protein: CASSRTMTNTGELFF.

Here the CDR3 reads CASSTRTFYNEQFF. The CDR3 bases are TGTGCCAGCAGTACCCGGACTTTTTACAATGAGCAGTTCTTC. This chain joins TRBV6-2 or TRBV6-3 and TRBJ2-1, with D possibly matching TRBD2 (5 bases). Trimming cost V 5 bases and J 4 bases, with 12 bases left between them. The CDR3 sequence is 14 residues long. CDR1 and CDR2 from the germline V gene are MNHEY and SVGEGT.

This clonotype appeared many times. The V call is TRBV29-1, the J call TRBJ2-2; D is ambiguous. This CDR3 is built from 12 residues. The germline V gene has CDR1 SQVTM and CDR2 ANQGSEA. The V and J ends lost 0 bases and 4 bases respectively, with 3 bases between them. CDR3 region: CSVEEGTGELFF. CDR3 nucleotides: TGCAGCGTTGAAGAGGGCACCGGGGAGCTGTTTTTT.

There are a few counts of this clonotype. The genes are TRBV12-3 or TRBV12-4 and TRBJ2-6; D is undetermined. CDR3 size: 13 residues. Trimming left V 6 bases short and J 4 bases short, with 7 bases between. The CDR3 loop reads CASSRYGANVLTF. Written as DNA, the CDR3 is TGTGCCAGCAGCCGATACGGGGCCAACGTCCTGACTTTC.

This clonotype has only a few counts. The genes are TRBV7-9 and TRBJ1-6; maybe TRBD1 (6 bases). The length of the CDR3 is 16 residues. V was pared by 3 bases and J by 8 bases, with 17 bases between. Germline lookup yields CDR1 SEHNR and CDR2 FQNEAQ (reference sequence). CDR3 DNA: TGTGCCAGCAGCTTCCAAACAGGGAACATTGATTCACCCCTCCACTTT. Amino acid sequence: CASSFQTGNIDSPLHF.

This clonotype occurred many times. The CDR3 region is CASRKGLAGVETQYF. DNA of the CDR3: TGTGCCAGCAGGAAAGGACTAGCGGGAGTAGAGACCCAGTACTTC. The chain has TRBV6-2 or TRBV6-3 and TRBJ2-5; 13 nucleotides align to TRBD2. CDR1 MNHEY and CDR2 SVGEGT come from the germline V gene. The CDR3 covers 15 residues. V lost 6 bases, J lost 4 bases, and 5 bases stayed unmatched.

The chain is built from TRBV29-1 and TRBJ1-1; maybe TRBD1 (5 bases). V lost 6 bases, J lost 6 bases, and 20 bases lay in between. The CDR3 extends over 14 amino acids. CDR1 is SQVTM, CDR2 ANQGSEA, per germline. CDR3 sequence reads: CSVLPGGGIPEAFF. In DNA, the CDR3 is TGCAGCGTCCTGCCCGGGGGGGGAATCCCTGAAGCTTTCTTT.

This clonotype was recorded many times. This rearrangement joins TRBV2 to TRBJ1-2; D is perhaps TRBD1 (5 bases). The CDR3 sequence is 14 residues long. Germline CDR1 is SNHLY and CDR2 is FYNNEI. The ends were cut back, 1 base at V and 1 base at J, with 7 bases in the middle. For the CDR3, the DNA is TGTGCCAGCAGTGAAGTCGGGGGTAACTATGGCTACACCTTC. Encoded protein: CASSEVGGNYGYTF.

This clonotype occurred many times. The rearrangement uses TRBV6-6 and TRBJ2-5; no definite D call. Germline lookup yields CDR1 MNHNY and CDR2 SVGAGI (reference sequence). Trimming stripped 6 bases from V and 5 bases from J, with 7 bases between. The CDR3 consists of 11 residues. CDR3 in amino acids: CASRERETQYF. DNA of the CDR3: TGTGCCAGCAGGGAAAGGGAGACCCAGTACTTC.

This clonotype was observed a handful of times. This chain joins TRBV18 and TRBJ2-7; 9 positions agree with TRBD1. This CDR3 has 18 residues. Looked up from germline, CDR1 is KGHSH and CDR2 is LQKENI. V dropped 6 bases and J dropped 4; count of bases not matched to a gene: 19. DNA of the CDR3: TGTGCCAGCTCCGCCGGCCCTCCGGTAGGACAGGGGTTGTACGAGCAGTACTTC. This sequence encodes CASSAGPPVGQGLYEQYF.

There are many counts of this clonotype. The rearrangement uses TRBV18 and TRBJ2-7; TRBD1 aligns across 7 bases. The length of the CDR3 is 14 residues. V lost 6 bases, J lost 2 bases, and 7 bases stayed unmatched. CDR1 is KGHSH and CDR2 is LQKENI in the germline V gene. The CDR3 DNA reads TGTGCCAGCTCGGGCGACAGGGTCGCCTACGAGCAGTACTTC. Amino acid sequence: CASSGDRVAYEQYF.

This clonotype was detected only a few times. This rearrangement joins TRBV12-3 or TRBV12-4 to TRBJ2-1; D is undetermined. The CDR3 has 14 amino acids. Trimming removed 1 base from V and 3 bases from J, with 7 bases in between. CDR3 in amino acids: CASSLGGNYNEQFF. CDR3 nucleotide sequence: TGTGCCAGCAGTTTAGGAGGAAACTACAATGAGCAGTTCTTC.

This clonotype was observed at least ten times. V usage is TRBV25-1 and J usage is TRBJ1-2; no clear D gene. V lost 2 bases to trimming and J lost 0 bases, with 13 bases between them. The CDR3 sequence is 16 residues long. Germline CDR1 MGHDK, CDR2 SYGVNS. The CDR3 coding sequence is TGTGCCAGCAGTGAAGTGGGCTCCCAAGCTAACTATGGCTACACCTTC. Amino acids: CASSEVGSQANYGYTF.

CDR3 nucleotide sequence: TGCAGCGTACGCTCCGGGACAGGGGATCAGCCCCAGCATTTT. Protein sequence: CSVRSGTGDQPQHF. This sequence joins TRBV29-1 and TRBJ1-5, with TRBD1 identical over 10 bases. This CDR3 has 14 residues. Trimming at V came to 6 bases and at J to 5 bases, leaving 7 bases not matched to a gene. CDR1 is SQVTM and CDR2 is ANQGSEA in the germline V gene.

A few counts support this clonotype. V and J are TRBV28 and TRBJ1-5; possible D gene TRBD1, 5 bases. The CDR3 totals 15 residues. Between the trimmed V and J ends, which lost 4 bases and 4 bases, there was a span of 14 bases. Germline CDR1 MDHEN, CDR2 SYDVKM. The CDR3 sequence: CASSSPGRVNQPQHF. The CDR3 region has the DNA TGTGCCAGCAGTTCTCCGGGACGGGTGAATCAGCCCCAGCATTTT.